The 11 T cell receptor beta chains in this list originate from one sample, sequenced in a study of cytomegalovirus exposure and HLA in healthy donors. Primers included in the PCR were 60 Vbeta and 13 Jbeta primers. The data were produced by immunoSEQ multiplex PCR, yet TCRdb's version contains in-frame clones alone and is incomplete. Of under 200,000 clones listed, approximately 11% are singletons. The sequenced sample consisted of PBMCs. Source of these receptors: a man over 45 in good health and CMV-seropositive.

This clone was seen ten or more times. The CDR3 loop reads CASSQDPDRGDQPQHF. CDR3 bases: TGTGCCAGCAGCCAAGATCCCGACAGGGGCGATCAGCCCCAGCATTTT. The chain has TRBV4-2 and TRBJ1-5; TRBD1 matches 8 bases. Germline V CDR1 and CDR2: LGHNA, YNFKEQ. This CDR3 is built from 16 residues. V lost 0 bases to trimming and J lost 5 bases; unmatched junction nucleotides: 6.

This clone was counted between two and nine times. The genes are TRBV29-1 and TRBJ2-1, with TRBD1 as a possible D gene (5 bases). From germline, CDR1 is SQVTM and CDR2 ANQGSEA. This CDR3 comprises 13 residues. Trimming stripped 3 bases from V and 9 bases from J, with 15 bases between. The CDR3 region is CSVDSRWGPEQFF. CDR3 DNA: TGCAGCGTTGACAGCCGGTGGGGCCCTGAGCAGTTCTTC.

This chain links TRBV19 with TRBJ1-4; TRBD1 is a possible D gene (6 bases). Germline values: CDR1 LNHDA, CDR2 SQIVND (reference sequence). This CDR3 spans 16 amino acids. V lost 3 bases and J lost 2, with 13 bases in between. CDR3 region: CASSIFFQGTNEKLFF. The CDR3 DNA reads TGTGCCAGTAGTATCTTTTTCCAGGGGACTAATGAAAAACTGTTTTTT.

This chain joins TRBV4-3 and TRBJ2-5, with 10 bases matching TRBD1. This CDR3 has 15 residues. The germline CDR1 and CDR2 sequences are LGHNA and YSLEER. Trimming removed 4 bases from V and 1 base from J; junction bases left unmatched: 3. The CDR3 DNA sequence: TGCGCCAGCAGCCTCCGGGACAGGGGCCAAGAGACCCAGTACTTC. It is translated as CASSLRDRGQETQYF.

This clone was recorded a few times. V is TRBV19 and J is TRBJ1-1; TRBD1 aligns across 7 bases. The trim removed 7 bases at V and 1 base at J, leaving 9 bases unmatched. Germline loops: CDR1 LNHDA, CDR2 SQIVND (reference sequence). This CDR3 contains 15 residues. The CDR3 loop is CASKETGISNTEAFF. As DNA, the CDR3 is TGTGCCAGTAAAGAGACAGGGATTTCGAACACTGAAGCTTTCTTT.

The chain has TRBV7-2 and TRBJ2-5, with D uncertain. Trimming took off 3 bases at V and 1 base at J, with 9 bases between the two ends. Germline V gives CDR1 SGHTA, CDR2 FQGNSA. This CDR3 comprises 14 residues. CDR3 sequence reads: CASSFSVLQETQYF. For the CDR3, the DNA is TGTGCCAGCAGCTTTTCAGTTCTCCAAGAGACCCAGTACTTC.

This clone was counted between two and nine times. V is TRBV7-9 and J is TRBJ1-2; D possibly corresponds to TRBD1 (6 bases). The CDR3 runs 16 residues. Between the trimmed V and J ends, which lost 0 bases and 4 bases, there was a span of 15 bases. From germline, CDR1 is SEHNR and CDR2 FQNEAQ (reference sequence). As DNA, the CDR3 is TGTGCCAGCAGCTTAGCCGCGGACAGCTACCTCTATGGCTACACCTTC. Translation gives CASSLAADSYLYGYTF. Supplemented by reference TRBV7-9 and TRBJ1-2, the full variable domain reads DTGVSQNPRHKITKRGQNVTFRCDPISEHNRLYWYRQTLGQGPEFLTYFQNEAQLEKSRLLSDRFSAERPKGSFSTLEIQRTEQGDSAMYLCASSLAADSYLYGYTFGSGTRLTVV.

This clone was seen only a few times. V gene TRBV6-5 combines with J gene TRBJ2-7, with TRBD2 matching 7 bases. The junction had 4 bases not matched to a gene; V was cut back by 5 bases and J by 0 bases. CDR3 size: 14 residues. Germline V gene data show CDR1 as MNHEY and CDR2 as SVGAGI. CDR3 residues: CASSPRGGSYEQYV. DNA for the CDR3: TGTGCCAGCAGTCCCCGCGGGGGCTCCTACGAGCAGTACGTC.

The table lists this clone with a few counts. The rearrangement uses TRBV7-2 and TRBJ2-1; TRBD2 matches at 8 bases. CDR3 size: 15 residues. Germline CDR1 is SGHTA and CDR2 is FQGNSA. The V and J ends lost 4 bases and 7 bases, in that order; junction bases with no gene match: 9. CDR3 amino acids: CASSSLRGVGNEQFF. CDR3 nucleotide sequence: TGTGCCAGCAGCTCCCTGCGGGGGGTCGGGAATGAGCAGTTCTTC.

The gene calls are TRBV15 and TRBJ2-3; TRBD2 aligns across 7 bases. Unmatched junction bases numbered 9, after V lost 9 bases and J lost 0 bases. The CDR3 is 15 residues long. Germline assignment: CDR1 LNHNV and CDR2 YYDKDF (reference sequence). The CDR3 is CATGSTSTSTDTQYF. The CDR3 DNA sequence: TGTGCCACTGGTTCGACTAGCACTAGCACAGATACGCAGTATTTT.

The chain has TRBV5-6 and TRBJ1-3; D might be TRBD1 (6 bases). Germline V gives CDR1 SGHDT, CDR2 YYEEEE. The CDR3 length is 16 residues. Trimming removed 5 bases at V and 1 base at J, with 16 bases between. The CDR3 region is CASSFRNRESGNTIYF. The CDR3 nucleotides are TGTGCCAGCAGTTTCCGTAACAGGGAGTCTGGAAACACCATATATTTT.